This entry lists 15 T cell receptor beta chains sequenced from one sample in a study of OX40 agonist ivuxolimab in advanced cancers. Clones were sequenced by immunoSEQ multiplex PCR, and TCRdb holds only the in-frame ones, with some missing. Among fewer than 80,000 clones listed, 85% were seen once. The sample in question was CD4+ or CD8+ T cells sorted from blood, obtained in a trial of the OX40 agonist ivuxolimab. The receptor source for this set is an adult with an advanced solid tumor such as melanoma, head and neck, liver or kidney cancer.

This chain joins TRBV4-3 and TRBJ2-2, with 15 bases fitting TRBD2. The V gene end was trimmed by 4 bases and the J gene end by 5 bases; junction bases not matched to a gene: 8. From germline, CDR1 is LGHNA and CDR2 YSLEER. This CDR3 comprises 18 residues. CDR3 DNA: TGCGCCAGCAGCCGAGGACTAGCGGGAGGGCCGGAGACCGGGGAGCTGTTTTTT. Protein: CASSRGLAGGPETGELFF.

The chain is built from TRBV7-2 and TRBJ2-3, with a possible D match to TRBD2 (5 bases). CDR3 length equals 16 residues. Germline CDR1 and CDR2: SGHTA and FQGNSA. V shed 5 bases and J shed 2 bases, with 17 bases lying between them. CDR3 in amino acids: CASSPPGAGFTDTQYF. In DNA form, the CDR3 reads TGTGCCAGCAGCCCGCCCGGTGCGGGTTTCACAGATACGCAGTATTTT. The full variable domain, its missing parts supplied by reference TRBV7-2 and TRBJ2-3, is GAGVSQSPSNKVTEKGKDVELRCDPISGHTALYWYRQSLGQGLEFLIYFQGNSAPDKSGLPSDRFSAERTGGSVSTLTIQRTQQEDSAVYLCASSPPGAGFTDTQYFGPGTRLTVL.

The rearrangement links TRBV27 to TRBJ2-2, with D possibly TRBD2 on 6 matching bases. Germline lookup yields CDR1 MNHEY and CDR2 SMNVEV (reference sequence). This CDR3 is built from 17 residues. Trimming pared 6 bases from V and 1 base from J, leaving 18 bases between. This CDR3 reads CASSPDPGRWNTGELFF. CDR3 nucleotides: TGTGCCAGCAGCCCTGACCCAGGGAGGTGGAACACCGGGGAGCTGTTTTTT.

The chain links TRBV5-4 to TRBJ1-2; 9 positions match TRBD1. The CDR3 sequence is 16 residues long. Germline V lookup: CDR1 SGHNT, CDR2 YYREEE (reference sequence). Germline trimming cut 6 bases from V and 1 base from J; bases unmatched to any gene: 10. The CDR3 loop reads CASTPGVGQGNYGYTF. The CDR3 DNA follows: TGTGCCAGCACCCCTGGAGTGGGACAGGGTAACTATGGCTACACCTTC.

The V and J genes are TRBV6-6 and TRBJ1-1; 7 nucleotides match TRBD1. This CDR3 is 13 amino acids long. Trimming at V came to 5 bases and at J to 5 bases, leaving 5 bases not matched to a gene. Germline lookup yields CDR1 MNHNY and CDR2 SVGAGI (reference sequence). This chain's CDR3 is CASSEGAWTEAFF. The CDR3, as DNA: TGTGCCAGCAGTGAGGGGGCATGGACTGAAGCTTTCTTT.

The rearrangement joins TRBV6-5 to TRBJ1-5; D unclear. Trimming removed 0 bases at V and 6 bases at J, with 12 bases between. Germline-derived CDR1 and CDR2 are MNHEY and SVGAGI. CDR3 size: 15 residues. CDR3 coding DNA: TGTGCCAGCAGTTACTCTCGGGGTTTTCTTCAGCCCCAGCATTTT. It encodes CASSYSRGFLQPQHF.

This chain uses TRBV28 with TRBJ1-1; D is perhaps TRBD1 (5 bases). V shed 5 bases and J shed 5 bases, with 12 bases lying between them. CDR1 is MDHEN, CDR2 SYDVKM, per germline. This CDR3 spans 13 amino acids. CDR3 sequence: CASSPGGRTEAFF. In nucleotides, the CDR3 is TGTGCCAGCAGTCCTGGGGGACGTACTGAAGCTTTCTTT.

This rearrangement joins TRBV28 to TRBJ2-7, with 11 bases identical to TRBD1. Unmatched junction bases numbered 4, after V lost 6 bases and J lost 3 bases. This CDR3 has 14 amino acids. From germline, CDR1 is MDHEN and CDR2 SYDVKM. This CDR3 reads CASRGTGGVYEQYF. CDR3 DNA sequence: TGTGCCAGCAGGGGGACAGGGGGAGTCTACGAGCAGTACTTC.

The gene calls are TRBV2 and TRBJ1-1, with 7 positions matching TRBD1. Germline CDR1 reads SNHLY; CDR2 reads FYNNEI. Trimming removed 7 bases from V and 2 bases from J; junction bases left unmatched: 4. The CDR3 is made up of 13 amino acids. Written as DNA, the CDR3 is TGTGCCAGCAAGGGGACAGAAAACACTGAAGCTTTCTTT. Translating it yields CASKGTENTEAFF.

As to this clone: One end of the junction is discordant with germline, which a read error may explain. Here the CDR3 reads CASSLDGGSSGANVLTF. CDR3 sequence (DNA): TGTGCCAGTAGTTTAGACGGGGGAAGCTCTGGGGCCAACGTCCTGACTTTC. The genes are TRBV19 and TRBJ2-6, with a tentative D call TRBD2 (6 bases). Germline V CDR1 and CDR2: LNHDA, SQIVND (reference sequence). The CDR3 length is 17 residues.

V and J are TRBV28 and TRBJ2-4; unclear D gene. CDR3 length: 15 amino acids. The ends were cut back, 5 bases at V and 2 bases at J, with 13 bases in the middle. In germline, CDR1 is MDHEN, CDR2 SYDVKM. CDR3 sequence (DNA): TGTGCCAGCAGTCCCTGGAGTAACACCAAAAACATTCAGTACTTC. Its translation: CASSPWSNTKNIQYF.

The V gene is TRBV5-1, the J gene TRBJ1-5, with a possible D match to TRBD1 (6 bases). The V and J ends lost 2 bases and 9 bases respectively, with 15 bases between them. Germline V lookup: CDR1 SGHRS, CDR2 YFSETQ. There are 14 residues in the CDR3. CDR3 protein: CASSFQGGGLPQHF. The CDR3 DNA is TGCGCCAGCAGCTTTCAGGGAGGGGGACTGCCCCAGCATTTT.

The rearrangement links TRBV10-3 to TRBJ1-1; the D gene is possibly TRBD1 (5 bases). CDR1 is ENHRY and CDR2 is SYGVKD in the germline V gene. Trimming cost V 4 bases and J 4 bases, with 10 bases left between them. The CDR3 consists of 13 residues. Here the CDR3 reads CAISVTGSTEAFF. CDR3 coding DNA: TGTGCCATCAGTGTTACAGGAAGCACTGAAGCTTTCTTT.

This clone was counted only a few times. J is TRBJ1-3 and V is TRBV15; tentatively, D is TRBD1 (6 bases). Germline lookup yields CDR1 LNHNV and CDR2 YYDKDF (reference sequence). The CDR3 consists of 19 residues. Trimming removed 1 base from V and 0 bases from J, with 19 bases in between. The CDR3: CATSRGPDSHLISGNTIYF. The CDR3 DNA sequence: TGTGCCACCAGCAGAGGACCGGACAGCCACCTGATCTCTGGAAACACCATATATTTT.

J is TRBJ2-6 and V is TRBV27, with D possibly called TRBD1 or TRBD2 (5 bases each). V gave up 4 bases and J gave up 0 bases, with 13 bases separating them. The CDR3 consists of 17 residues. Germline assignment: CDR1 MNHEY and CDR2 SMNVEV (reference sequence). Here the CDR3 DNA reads TGTGCCAGCAGTTGGGGACGGGCAAGCTCTGGGGCCAACGTCCTGACTTTC. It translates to CASSWGRASSGANVLTF.